The 4 T cell receptor beta chains presented below share a single source sample, sequenced in a study of CD8+CD57+ T cells in acquired aplastic anemia. Both TCR beta VDJ combination and CDR3 sequence profiling were carried out. Genomic DNA was the template for this profiling. One entry per CDR3 protein, called by TCRdb with MiXCR from the reads. The data show about 180,000 distinct CDR3 sequences, less than 55% seen once. Input material: sorted CD4+, CD8+, or CD8+CD57+ T cells (not recorded which) from PBMCs. The source of these receptors is a human donor in good health.

This CDR3 reads CASSQGASGSNEQFF. The CDR3, as DNA: TGCGCCAGCAGCCAGGGCGCTAGCGGGAGCAATGAGCAGTTCTTC. The J gene is TRBJ2-1, the V gene TRBV4-3; the match to TRBD2 covers 10 bases. V shed 3 bases and J 6 bases; nucleotides not matched to a gene: 5. The CDR3 length is 15 residues. Germline assignment: CDR1 LGHNA and CDR2 YSLEER.

The chain has TRBV19 and TRBJ1-6; TRBD1 might be the D (5 bases). This CDR3 comprises 13 residues. Trimming took 11 bases from V and 6 from J, leaving 14 bases between them. CDR1 is LNHDA and CDR2 is SQIVND in the germline V gene (reference sequence). The CDR3 here is CAARTGRNSPLHF. The CDR3 bases are TGTGCCGCGCGTACGGGGCGTAATTCACCCCTCCACTTT.

This clonotype was seen once. This chain joins TRBV20-1 and TRBJ2-7; D is possibly TRBD2 (6 bases). This CDR3 is built from 15 residues. Germline lookup yields CDR1 DFQATT and CDR2 SNEGSKA (reference sequence). With 5 bases removed from V and 9 bases from J, the gap between germline ends came to 26 bases. The DNA of the CDR3 is TGCAGTGCTCGCCCTCCAGGCGGGGTCTTAGGGCGGCAGTACTTC. This sequence encodes CSARPPGGVLGRQYF.

This clonotype was counted many times. V and J are TRBV6-5 and TRBJ2-1; D remains ambiguous. Germline assignment: CDR1 MNHEY and CDR2 SVGAGI. CDR3 length: 15 amino acids. The V gene lost 2 bases and the J gene lost 4 bases, with 12 bases spanning the gap. The CDR3 sequence is CASSYEAARYNEQFF. DNA of the CDR3: TGTGCCAGCAGTTACGAGGCAGCGAGATACAATGAGCAGTTCTTC.